This T cell receptor beta chain was sequenced during a study of blood T cell repertoires in COVID-19. Study summary: The study drew acute and convalescent COVID-19 samples from the United States, Italy and Spain. T cells, B-cell-depleted T cells, or PBMCs provided the cDNA or gDNA that served as material.

Per the authors' pipeline: Reference gene primer amplification yielded estimated nucleated cell counts. Libraries were prepared by immunoSEQ multiplex PCR; TCRdb keeps only in-frame clonotypes and omits some of them. From that table come the V and J calls and clone size; the DNA was used to work out D and trimming. This sample has roughly 84,000 clones, with roughly 78% found just once. The CDR3 is 15 amino acids. Germline V gene data show CDR1 as SGDLS and CDR2 as YYNGEE. V was pared by 2 bases and J by 0 bases, with 9 bases between. The Seattle site enrolled patients during active infection and followed them longitudinally.

Sample: peripheral blood. The clonotype originates from a man aged 60 to 69 with COVID-19, enrolled during active disease. This chain links TRBV9 with TRBJ1-3; D is undetermined. CDR3 loop: CASSVGRGSGNTIYF. CDR3 DNA: TGTGCCAGCAGCGTGGGGAGAGGCTCTGGAAACACCATATATTTT.